What follows describes a single T cell receptor beta chain. These data belong to a study of Ad26.COV2.S vaccination and SARS-CoV-2 variants. Study at large: Once or twice, 56 days apart, Ad26.COV2.S was delivered intramuscularly.

The table came from immunoSEQ multiplex PCR; TCRdb's copy has only in-frame clones and leaves some out. The sample lists 300,000 to 400,000 clones; around 81% were seen once. Sample treatment: 19 received Ad26.COV2.S at low or high dose, single or two shots; about 5 received placebo; per-sample allocation not given. Sampling was done on day 63 after the first vaccine or placebo injection. Adults aged 18-55 years in Boston included the donor. CDR3 length: 12 residues. V shed 1 base and J shed 0 bases, with 1 base lying between them. Germline V gives CDR1 GTSNPN, CDR2 SVGIG (reference sequence). The rearrangement joins TRBV30 to TRBJ2-1; D is unclear. The clonotype was recovered from a person between 18 and 65 years old who received the Ad26.COV2.S COVID-19 vaccine or a placebo. Sequencing was performed on peripheral blood, taken in a trial of Ad26.COV2.S vaccine versus placebo. CDR3 bases: TGTGCCTGGAGTGCCTCCTACAATGAGCAGTTCTTC. This gives the protein CAWSASYNEQFF. The variable domain in full, with the rest retrieved from reference TRBV30 and TRBJ2-1, is SQTIHQWPATLVQPVGSPLSLECTVEGTSNPNLYWYRQAAGRGLQLLFYSVGIGQISSEVPQNLSASRPQDRQFILSSKKLLLSDSGFYLCAWSASYNEQFFGPGTRLTVL.